Shown below are 17 T cell receptor beta chains from a single sample sequenced in a study of shared clonotypes between healthy human individuals (TCRdb year 2020). CD8 naive samples were CD45RO-negative cells positively selected for CCR7, giving a CD45RA+CCR7+ population that excluded TemRA cells. Libraries were built with the immunoSEQ multiplex PCR assay. TCRdb carries this immuneACCESS record with in-frame sequences only. Its versions omit some clonotypes, under half of them owing to an unresolved V gene in the studies checked, with the rest unexplained. This sample comprises some 2 million clones, about 95% of them detected only once. The ten top clones hold more than 0.95% of the sample. What was sequenced was naive CD8+ T cells sorted from blood. This sample's cell subset or site label indicates: CD45RA+CCR7+. The receptors derive from a man aged 18 to 29 in good health.

The chain couples TRBV9 to TRBJ2-5, with D hard to call. Germline-derived CDR1 and CDR2 are SGDLS and YYNGEE. The CDR3 loop spans 14 amino acids. The germline V and J ends were trimmed by 0 bases and 5 bases, with 11 bases remaining between them. CDR3 sequence (DNA): TGTGCCAGCAGCGTAGATCTGGTTTGGGAGACCCAGTACTTC. Residues: CASSVDLVWETQYF. Full variable domain (missing parts from reference TRBV9 and TRBJ2-5): DSGVTQTPKHLITATGQRVTLRCSPRSGDLSVYWYQQSLDQGLQFLIQYYNGEERAKGNILERFSAQQFPDLHSELNLSSLELGDSALYFCASSVDLVWETQYFGPGTRLLVL.

The rearrangement links TRBV30 to TRBJ1-2; D perhaps matches TRBD1 (5 bases). The CDR3 extends over 14 amino acids. Trimming removed 3 bases from V and 5 bases from J, with 16 bases in between. Per the germline V gene, CDR1 is GTSNPN and CDR2 is SVGIG (reference sequence). The CDR3 coding sequence is TGTGCCTGGAGCCTGGCGAGGGACCAATATGGCTACACCTTC. Encoded protein: CAWSLARDQYGYTF.

V gene TRBV11-2 combines with J gene TRBJ2-7; D is possibly TRBD2 (6 bases). CDR3 length: 14 amino acids. With 6 bases removed from V and 3 bases from J, the gap between germline ends came to 15 bases. The germline V gene has CDR1 SGHAT and CDR2 FQNNGV. CDR3: CASRPTGTYYEQYF. The CDR3, as DNA: TGTGCCAGCAGACCGACCGGGACTTACTACGAGCAGTACTTC.

This chain joins TRBV6-8 and TRBJ2-7; D not certain. The germline V gene encodes CDR1 MNHGY and CDR2 SAAAGT. The V end lost 0 bases, the J end lost 0 bases, and 9 bases lay between the germline ends. The CDR3 extends over 15 amino acids. DNA of the CDR3: TGTGCCAGCAGTTACTCCGGCCCCCACTCCTACGAGCAGTACTTC. Its protein product is CASSYSGPHSYEQYF.

The V gene is TRBV30, the J gene TRBJ2-5, with 14 bases fitting TRBD2. The trim removed 4 bases at V and 2 bases at J, leaving 18 bases unmatched. The germline CDR1 and CDR2 sequences are GTSNPN and SVGIG (reference sequence). The CDR3 has 20 residues. The chain's CDR3 is CAWNDRAGTSGSSRQETQYF. CDR3 DNA: TGTGCCTGGAACGACCGAGCCGGGACTAGCGGGAGTTCGCGTCAAGAGACCCAGTACTTC.

The chain joins TRBV4-3 to TRBJ2-5; TRBD2 aligns across 11 bases. Germline-derived CDR1 and CDR2 are LGHNA and YSLEER. CDR3 length: 15 amino acids. The V and J ends lost 4 bases and 3 bases, in that order; junction bases with no gene match: 4. As DNA, the CDR3 is TGCGCCAGCAGCCGGGTGGGACTAGCGGAAGAGACCCAGTACTTC. The encoded protein is CASSRVGLAEETQYF.

The chain links TRBV4-1 to TRBJ1-1; D remains unclear. V was trimmed by 0 bases and J by 3 bases, leaving 8 bases between them. This CDR3 is built from 14 residues. Germline assignment: CDR1 MGHRA and CDR2 YSYEKL. The chain's CDR3 is CASSQDIGYTEAFF. The CDR3 nucleotides read TGCGCCAGCAGCCAAGATATCGGTTACACTGAAGCTTTCTTT.

The gene calls are TRBV4-1 and TRBJ2-1, with a tentative D call TRBD2 (5 bases). V gave up 1 base and J gave up 2 bases, with 6 bases separating them. The CDR3 covers 14 residues. Germline CDR1 and CDR2: MGHRA and YSYEKL. CDR3 sequence reads: CASSQVGAYNEQFF. CDR3 nucleotide sequence: TGCGCCAGCAGCCAAGTGGGAGCCTACAATGAGCAGTTCTTC.

V is TRBV27 and J is TRBJ2-7; 7 nucleotides line up with TRBD2. There are 16 residues in the CDR3. Germline lookup yields CDR1 MNHEY and CDR2 SMNVEV (reference sequence). V lost 5 bases and J lost 3; bases outside the gene matches: 13. The chain's CDR3 is CASSPSGGEIRYEQYF. CDR3 DNA: TGTGCCAGCAGTCCCTCGGGAGGCGAGATACGCTACGAGCAGTACTTC.

On this clone itself: Other DNA sequences in the same sample also yield this CDR3. V usage is TRBV9 and J usage is TRBJ2-5; 7 bases agree with TRBD2. Germline CDR1 reads SGDLS; CDR2 reads YYNGEE. J gave up 3 bases and V 0 bases, and 2 bases lay outside the gene matches. The CDR3 extends over 14 amino acids. DNA for the CDR3: TGTGCCAGCAGCGTAGGGGGAGGGGAAGAGACCCAGTACTTC. Its protein is CASSVGGGEETQYF.

This clone was seen a single time. The sample has other DNA sequences that encode this CDR3 too. V and J are TRBV27 and TRBJ2-1; D is possibly TRBD2 (5 bases). Between the trimmed V and J ends, which lost 2 bases and 3 bases, there was a span of 8 bases. Germline-derived CDR1 and CDR2 are MNHEY and SMNVEV (reference sequence). The CDR3 contains 14 residues. The CDR3 region is CASSLAGVYNEQFF. The CDR3 DNA follows: TGTGCCAGCAGTTTAGCGGGCGTCTACAATGAGCAGTTCTTC.

J is TRBJ1-1 and V is TRBV19; 7 positions match TRBD1. CDR1 is LNHDA, CDR2 SQIVND, per germline (reference sequence). The trim removed 6 bases at V and 1 base at J, leaving 14 bases unmatched. CDR3 length: 17 amino acids. The CDR3 here is CASRPRTGEGRNTEAFF. The CDR3 DNA follows: TGTGCCAGTAGACCTCGTACAGGGGAAGGGAGGAACACTGAAGCTTTCTTT.

The chain employs TRBV6-6 and TRBJ1-1; D not resolved. CDR1 and CDR2 from the germline V gene are MNHNY and SVGAGI (reference sequence). The CDR3 is made up of 12 amino acids. Trimming stripped 5 bases from V and 1 base from J, with 5 bases between. The CDR3 loop is CASSPSNTEAFF. The CDR3 region has the DNA TGTGCCAGCAGTCCCTCGAACACTGAAGCTTTCTTT.

The chain couples TRBV5-1 to TRBJ2-1; 11 bases align to TRBD2. In germline, CDR1 is SGHRS, CDR2 YFSETQ. This CDR3 has 17 residues. The junction had 9 bases not matched to a gene; V was cut back by 1 base and J by 6 bases. The CDR3 DNA reads as TGCGCCAGCAGCTTGAGTTTAGCGGGAGGGCCCATCAATGAGCAGTTCTTC. Residues: CASSLSLAGGPINEQFF.

Written as DNA, the CDR3 is TGTGCCACCAGCACTGATGGGAATTCCTACAATGAGCAGTTCTTC. It yields the protein CATSTDGNSYNEQFF. The V call is TRBV15, the J call TRBJ2-1; no firm D call. Germline V gives CDR1 LNHNV, CDR2 YYDKDF (reference sequence). The V gene lost 4 bases and the J gene lost 1 base, with 11 bases spanning the gap. The CDR3 loop spans 15 amino acids.

V usage is TRBV6-6 and J usage is TRBJ2-3; D unresolved. CDR3 size: 14 residues. Trimming cost V 4 bases and J 4 bases, with 12 bases left between them. Per germline, CDR1 MNHNY and CDR2 SVGAGI (reference sequence). This CDR3 is CASSFIPGADTQYF. The CDR3 DNA reads as TGTGCCAGCAGTTTTATTCCAGGAGCAGATACGCAGTATTTT.

The chain uses TRBV10-3 and TRBJ2-7, with D tentatively TRBD2 (6 bases). Germline V gene sequence: CDR1 ENHRY, CDR2 SYGVKD. The CDR3 length is 15 residues. V was clipped by 0 bases and J by 2 bases, with 11 bases between them. As DNA, the CDR3 is TGTGCCATCAGTGAGTCATCGGGGGACCCCTACGAGCAGTACTTC. This encodes CAISESSGDPYEQYF.